This T cell receptor (beta chain) was obtained from a study of blood T cell repertoires in COVID-19. Study-wide background: Material from acute and convalescent COVID-19 was sourced from the United States, Italy and Spain.

Exposed enrollees encountered a COVID-19 case at some point within 2 weeks before study entry. After removal of 1 base from V and 2 bases from J, the junction contained 7 bases not matched to a gene. This CDR3 contains 16 residues. Germline assignment: CDR1 KGHSH and CDR2 LQKENI. As processed by the authors: Amplification with reference gene primers provided the estimates of nucleated cell counts. The assay was immunoSEQ multiplex PCR, and TCRdb's table has in-frame clones only and misses some. The V and J calls and clone size were taken over from that table, and D and trimming were inferred from the DNA. Here the sample spans 180,000 or so clones, around 80% being singletons.

Sequenced input: PBMCs or T cells enriched from blood (not recorded which). The chain couples TRBV18 to TRBJ2-5, with 7 bases matching TRBD2. The clonotype was recovered from a man aged 60-69 years who had been exposed to COVID-19. The DNA for the CDR3 is TGTGCCAGCTCACCACTCCCAACTAGCGTGCAAGAGACCCAGTACTTC. Its translation: CASSPLPTSVQETQYF.